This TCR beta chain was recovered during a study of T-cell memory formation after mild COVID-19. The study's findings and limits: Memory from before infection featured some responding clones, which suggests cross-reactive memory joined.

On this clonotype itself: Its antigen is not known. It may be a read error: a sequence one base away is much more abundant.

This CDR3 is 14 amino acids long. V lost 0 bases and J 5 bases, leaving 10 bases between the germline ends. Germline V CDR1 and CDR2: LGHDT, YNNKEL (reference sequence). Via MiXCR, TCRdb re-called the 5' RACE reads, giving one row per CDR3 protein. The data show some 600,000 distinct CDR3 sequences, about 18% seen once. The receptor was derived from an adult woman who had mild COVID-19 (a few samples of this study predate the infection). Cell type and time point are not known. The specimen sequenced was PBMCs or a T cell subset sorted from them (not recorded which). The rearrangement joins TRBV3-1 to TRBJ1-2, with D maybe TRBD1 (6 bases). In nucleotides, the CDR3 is TGTGCCAGCAGCCAAGAAGACAGGTTATATGGCTACACCTTC. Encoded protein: CASSQEDRLYGYTF.